The 2 T cell receptor beta chains listed next were all sequenced from one sample in a study of blood T cell repertoires in COVID-19. TCRdb's copy holds only in-frame clones and misses some; the assay was immunoSEQ multiplex PCR. This sample has 200,000 to 300,000 clones, with approximately 82% found just once. The sequenced material came from peripheral blood. These TCRs come from a man younger than 40 who had recovered from COVID-19.

In its sample, this clone was seen once. The gene calls are TRBV19 and TRBJ2-1, with TRBD2 identical over 7 bases. Germline CDR1 is LNHDA and CDR2 is SQIVND (reference sequence). The junction had 6 bases not matched to a gene; V was cut back by 3 bases and J by 4 bases. The CDR3 has 15 residues. The CDR3 DNA sequence: TGTGCCAGTAGTATTATGGGGGGGGAGTACAATGAGCAGTTCTTC. This translates into CASSIMGGEYNEQFF.

V gene TRBV7-3 combines with J gene TRBJ2-7; 10 bases agree with TRBD2. The CDR3 contains 17 residues. Germline V gene data show CDR1 as SGHTA and CDR2 as FQGTGA. Germline trimming cut 2 bases from V and 0 bases from J; bases unmatched to any gene: 7. CDR3 region: CASSLGLAGAFSYEQYV. DNA for the CDR3: TGTGCCAGCAGCTTAGGTCTAGCGGGGGCCTTCTCCTACGAGCAGTACGTC.